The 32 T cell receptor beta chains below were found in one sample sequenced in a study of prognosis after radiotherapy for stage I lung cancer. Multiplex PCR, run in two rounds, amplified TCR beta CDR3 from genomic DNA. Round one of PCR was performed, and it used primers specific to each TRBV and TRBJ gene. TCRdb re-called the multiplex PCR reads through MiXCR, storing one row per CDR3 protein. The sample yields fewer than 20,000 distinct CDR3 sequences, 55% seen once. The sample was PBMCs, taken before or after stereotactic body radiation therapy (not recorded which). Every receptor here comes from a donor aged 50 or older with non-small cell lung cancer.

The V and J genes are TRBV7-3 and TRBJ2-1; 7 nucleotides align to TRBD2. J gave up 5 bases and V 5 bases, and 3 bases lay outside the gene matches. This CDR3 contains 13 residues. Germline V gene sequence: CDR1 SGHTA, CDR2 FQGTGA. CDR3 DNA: TGTGCCAGCAGCAGGGGACTACACAATGAGCAGTTCTTC. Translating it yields CASSRGLHNEQFF.

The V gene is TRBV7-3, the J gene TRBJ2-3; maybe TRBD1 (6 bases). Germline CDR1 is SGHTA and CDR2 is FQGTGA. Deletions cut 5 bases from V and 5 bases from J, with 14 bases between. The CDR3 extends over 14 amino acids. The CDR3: CASSQQGMRDTQYF. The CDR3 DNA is TGTGCCAGCAGCCAACAGGGTATGAGAGATACGCAGTATTTT.

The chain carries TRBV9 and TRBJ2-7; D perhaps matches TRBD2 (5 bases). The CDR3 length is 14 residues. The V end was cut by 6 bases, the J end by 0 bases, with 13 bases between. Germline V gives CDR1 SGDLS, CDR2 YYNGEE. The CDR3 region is CASNVLGSSYEQYF. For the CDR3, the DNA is TGTGCCAGCAACGTTTTGGGGAGCTCCTACGAGCAGTACTTC.

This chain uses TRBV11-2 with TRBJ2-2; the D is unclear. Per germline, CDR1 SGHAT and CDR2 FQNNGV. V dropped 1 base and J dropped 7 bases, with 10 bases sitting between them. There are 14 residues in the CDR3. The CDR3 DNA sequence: TGTGCCAGCAGCTTAGTTGGGGATAACGGGGAGCTGTTTTTT. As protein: CASSLVGDNGELFF.

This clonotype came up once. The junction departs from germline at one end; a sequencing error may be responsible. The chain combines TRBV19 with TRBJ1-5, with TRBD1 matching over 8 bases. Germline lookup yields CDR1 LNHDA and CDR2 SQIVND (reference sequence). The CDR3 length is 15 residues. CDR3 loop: CSSSRTGGGGQPQHF. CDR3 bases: TGTTCCAGTAGCCGTACAGGGGGAGGAGGTCAGCCCCAGCATTTT.

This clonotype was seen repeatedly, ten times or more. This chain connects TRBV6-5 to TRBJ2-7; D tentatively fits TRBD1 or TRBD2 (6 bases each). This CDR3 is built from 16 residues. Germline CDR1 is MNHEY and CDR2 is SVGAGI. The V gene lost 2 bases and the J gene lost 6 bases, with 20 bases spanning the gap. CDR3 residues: CASSYVQGNKGLEQYF. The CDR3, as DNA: TGTGCCAGCAGTTACGTGCAGGGGAATAAGGGACTCGAGCAGTACTTC.

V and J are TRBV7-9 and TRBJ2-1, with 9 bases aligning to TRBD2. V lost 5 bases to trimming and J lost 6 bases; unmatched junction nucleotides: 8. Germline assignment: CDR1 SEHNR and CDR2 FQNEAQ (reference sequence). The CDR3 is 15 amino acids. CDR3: CASSPRGGSGNEQFF. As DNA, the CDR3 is TGTGCCAGCAGCCCGCGGGGGGGTAGCGGCAATGAGCAGTTCTTC.

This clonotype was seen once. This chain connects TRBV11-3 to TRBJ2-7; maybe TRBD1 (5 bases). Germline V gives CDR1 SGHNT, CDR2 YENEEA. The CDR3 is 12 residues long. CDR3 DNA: TGTTCCATCAGTACCCAACAGGTTCAGCAGTACTTC. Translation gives CSISTQQVQQYF. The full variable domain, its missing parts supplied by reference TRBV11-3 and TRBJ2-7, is EAGVVQSPRYKIIEKKQPVAFWCNPISGHNTLYWYLQNLGQGPELLIRYENEEAVDDSQLPKDRFSAERLKGVDSTLKIQPAELGDSAVYLCSISTQQVQQYFGPGTRLTVT.

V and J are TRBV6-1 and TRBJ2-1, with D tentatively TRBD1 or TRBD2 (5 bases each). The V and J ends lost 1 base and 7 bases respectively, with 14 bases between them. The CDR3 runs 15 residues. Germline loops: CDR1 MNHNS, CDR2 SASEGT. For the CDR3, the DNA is TGTGCCAGCAGTGAAGAAGAGGGGAGTGTAAATGAGCAGTTCTTC. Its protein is CASSEEEGSVNEQFF.

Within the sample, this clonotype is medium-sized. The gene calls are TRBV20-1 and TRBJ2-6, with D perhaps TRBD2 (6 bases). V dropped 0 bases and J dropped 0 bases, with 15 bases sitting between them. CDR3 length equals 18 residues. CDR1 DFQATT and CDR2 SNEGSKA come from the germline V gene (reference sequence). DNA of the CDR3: TGCAGTGCTAGAGAAGACGGGGGACCCAGCTCTGGGGCCAACGTCCTGACTTTC. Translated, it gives CSAREDGGPSSGANVLTF.

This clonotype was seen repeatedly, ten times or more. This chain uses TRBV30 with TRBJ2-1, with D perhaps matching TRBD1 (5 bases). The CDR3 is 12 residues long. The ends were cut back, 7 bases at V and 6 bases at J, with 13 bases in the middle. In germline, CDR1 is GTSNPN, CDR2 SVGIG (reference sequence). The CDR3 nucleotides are TGTGCCTCGGACACTCTAAGCAATGAGCAGTTCTTC. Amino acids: CASDTLSNEQFF.

The CDR3 spells CASSQEQGAAEAFF. The CDR3 DNA is TGTGCCAGCAGCCAAGAACAGGGGGCGGCTGAAGCTTTCTTT. J is TRBJ1-1 and V is TRBV7-9; 9 nucleotides align to TRBD1. Trimming at V came to 5 bases and at J to 6 bases, leaving 7 bases not matched to a gene. This CDR3 is 14 amino acids long. Germline V gene sequence: CDR1 SEHNR, CDR2 FQNEAQ (reference sequence).

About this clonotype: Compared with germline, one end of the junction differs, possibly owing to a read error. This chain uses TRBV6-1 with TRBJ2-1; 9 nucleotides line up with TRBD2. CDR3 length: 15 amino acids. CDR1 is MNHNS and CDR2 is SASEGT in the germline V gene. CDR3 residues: CASTRGLAPYNKQFF. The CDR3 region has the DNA TGTGCCAGCACTAGAGGACTAGCGCCTTACAATAAGCAGTTCTTC.

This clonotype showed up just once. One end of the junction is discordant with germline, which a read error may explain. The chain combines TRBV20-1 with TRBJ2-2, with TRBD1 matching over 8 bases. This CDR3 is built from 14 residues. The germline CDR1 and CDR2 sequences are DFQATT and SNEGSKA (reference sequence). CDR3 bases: TGCAGTGCTGCCCGGGACAGGTGGGCCGGGGAGCTTTTTTTT. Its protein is CSAARDRWAGELFF.

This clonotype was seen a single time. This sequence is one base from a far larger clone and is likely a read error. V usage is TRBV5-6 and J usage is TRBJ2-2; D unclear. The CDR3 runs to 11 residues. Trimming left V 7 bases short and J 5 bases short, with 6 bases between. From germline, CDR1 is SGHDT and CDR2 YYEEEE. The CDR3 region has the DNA TGTGCCAGCTACTTGACCGGGGAGCTGTTTTTT. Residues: CASYLTGELFF.

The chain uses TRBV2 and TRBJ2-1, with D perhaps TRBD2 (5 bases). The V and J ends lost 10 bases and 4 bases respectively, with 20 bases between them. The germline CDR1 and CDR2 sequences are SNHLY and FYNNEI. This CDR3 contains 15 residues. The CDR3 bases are TGTGCCATCAAAGGTGGAGGAGGAGTTTACAATGAGCAGTTCTTC. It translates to CAIKGGGGVYNEQFF.

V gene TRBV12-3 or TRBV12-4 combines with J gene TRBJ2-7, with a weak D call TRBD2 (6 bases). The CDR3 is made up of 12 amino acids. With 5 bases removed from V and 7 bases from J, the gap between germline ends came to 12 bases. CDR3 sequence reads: CASSPPRGEQYF. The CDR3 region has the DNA TGTGCCAGCAGTCCCCCCCGGGGGGAGCAGTACTTC.

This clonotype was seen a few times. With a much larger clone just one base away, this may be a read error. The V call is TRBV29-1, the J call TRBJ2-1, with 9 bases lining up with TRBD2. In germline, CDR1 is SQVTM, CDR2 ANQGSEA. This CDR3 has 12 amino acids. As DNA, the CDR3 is TGCATCGGGTCAGCGGGAGGCAATGAGCAGTTCTTC. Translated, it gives CIGSAGGNEQFF.

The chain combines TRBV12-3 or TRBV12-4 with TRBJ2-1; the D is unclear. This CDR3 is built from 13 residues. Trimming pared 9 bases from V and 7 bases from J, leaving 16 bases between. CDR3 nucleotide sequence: TGTGCCAGTAGTGCCCCTATCGTAAATGAGCAGTTCTTC. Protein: CASSAPIVNEQFF.

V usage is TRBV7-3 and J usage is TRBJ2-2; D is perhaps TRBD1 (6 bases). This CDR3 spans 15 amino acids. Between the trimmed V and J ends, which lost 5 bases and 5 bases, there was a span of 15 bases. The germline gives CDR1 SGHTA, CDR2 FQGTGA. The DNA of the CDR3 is TGTGCCAGCAGCCCCTGGACAGTTGATACCGGGGAGCTGTTTTTT. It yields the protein CASSPWTVDTGELFF.

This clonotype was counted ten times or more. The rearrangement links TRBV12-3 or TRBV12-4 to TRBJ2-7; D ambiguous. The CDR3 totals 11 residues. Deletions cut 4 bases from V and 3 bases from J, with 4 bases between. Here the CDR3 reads CASSYRYEQYF. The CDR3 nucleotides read TGTGCCAGCAGTTACCGCTACGAGCAGTACTTC.

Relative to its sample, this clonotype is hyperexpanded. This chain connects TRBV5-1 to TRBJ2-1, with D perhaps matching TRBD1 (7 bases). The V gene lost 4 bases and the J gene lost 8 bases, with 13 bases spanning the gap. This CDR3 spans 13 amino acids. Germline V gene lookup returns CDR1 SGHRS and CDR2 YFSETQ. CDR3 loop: CASSPRGVDEQFF. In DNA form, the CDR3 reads TGCGCCAGCAGCCCCAGGGGGGTCGATGAGCAGTTCTTC.

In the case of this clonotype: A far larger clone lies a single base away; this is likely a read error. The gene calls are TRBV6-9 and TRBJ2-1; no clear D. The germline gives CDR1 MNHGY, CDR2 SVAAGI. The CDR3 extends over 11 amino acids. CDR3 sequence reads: CASSYGYERFF. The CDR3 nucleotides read TGTGCCAGCAGTTACGGCTATGAGCGGTTCTTC.

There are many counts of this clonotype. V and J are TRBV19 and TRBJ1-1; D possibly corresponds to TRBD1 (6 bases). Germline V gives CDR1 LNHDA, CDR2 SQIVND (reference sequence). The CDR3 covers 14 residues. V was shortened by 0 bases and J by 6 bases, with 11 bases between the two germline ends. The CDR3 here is CASSIEGDRSEAFF. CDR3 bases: TGTGCCAGTAGTATAGAGGGCGACAGGTCTGAAGCTTTCTTT.

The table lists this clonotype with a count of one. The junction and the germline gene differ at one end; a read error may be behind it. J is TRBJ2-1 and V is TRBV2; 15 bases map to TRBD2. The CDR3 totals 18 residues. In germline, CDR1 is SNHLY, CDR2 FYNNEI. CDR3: CARSERGTSGRNYNEQFF. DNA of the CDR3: TGTGCCAGAAGTGAACGAGGGACTAGCGGGAGGAACTACAATGAGCAGTTCTTC.

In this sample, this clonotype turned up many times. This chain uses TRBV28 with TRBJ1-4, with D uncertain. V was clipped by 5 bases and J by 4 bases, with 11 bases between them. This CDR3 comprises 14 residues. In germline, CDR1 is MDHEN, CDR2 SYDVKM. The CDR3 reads CASSLSTLNEKLFF. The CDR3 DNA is TGTGCCAGCAGTCTCTCGACCCTTAATGAAAAACTGTTTTTT.

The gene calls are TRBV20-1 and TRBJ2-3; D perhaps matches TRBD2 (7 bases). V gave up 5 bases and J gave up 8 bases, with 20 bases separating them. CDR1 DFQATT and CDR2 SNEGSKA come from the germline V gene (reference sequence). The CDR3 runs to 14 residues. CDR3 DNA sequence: TGCAGTGCTCCACCTGGGGGGGGCCAGGCTACGCAGTATTTT. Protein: CSAPPGGGQATQYF.

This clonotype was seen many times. CDR3 loop: CATSGGGRGSNQPQHF. The DNA for the CDR3 is TGTGCCACCAGCGGGGGGGGGAGAGGGTCGAATCAGCCCCAGCATTTT. The V and J genes are TRBV15 and TRBJ1-5; D is possibly TRBD1 (5 bases). V lost 5 bases and J lost 4, with 18 bases in between. The CDR3 has 16 amino acids. Germline loops: CDR1 LNHNV, CDR2 YYDKDF (reference sequence).

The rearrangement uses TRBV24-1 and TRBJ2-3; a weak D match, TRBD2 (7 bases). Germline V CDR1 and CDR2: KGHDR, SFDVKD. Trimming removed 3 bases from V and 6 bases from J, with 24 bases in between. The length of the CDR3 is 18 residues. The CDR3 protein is CATSDTSSGEGSRDTQYF. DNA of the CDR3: TGTGCCACCAGTGATACATCGTCAGGGGAGGGGAGCCGGGATACGCAGTATTTT.

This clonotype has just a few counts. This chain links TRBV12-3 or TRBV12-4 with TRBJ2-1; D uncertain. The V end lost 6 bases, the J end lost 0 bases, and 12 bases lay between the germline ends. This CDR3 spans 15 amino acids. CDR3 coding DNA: TGTGCCAGCAGCCGTTTTTCTAGCTCCTACAATGAGCAGTTCTTC. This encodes CASSRFSSSYNEQFF.

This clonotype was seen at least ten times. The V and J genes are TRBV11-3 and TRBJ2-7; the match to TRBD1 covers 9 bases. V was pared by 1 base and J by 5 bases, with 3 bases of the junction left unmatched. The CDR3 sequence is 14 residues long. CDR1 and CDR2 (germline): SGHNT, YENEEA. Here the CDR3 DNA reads TGTGCCAGCAGCTTAGGACAGGGGGGACACGAGCAGTACTTC. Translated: CASSLGQGGHEQYF.

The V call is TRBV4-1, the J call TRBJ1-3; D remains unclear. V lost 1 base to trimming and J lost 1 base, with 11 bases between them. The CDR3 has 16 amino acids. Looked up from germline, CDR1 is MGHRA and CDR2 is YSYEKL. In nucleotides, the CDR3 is TGCGCCAGCAGCCAAGGGCGCCCGGAGTCTGGAAACACCATATATTTT. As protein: CASSQGRPESGNTIYF.